The 10 T cell receptor beta chains in this list originate from one sample, sequenced in a study of blood T cell repertoires in COVID-19. Generated by immunoSEQ multiplex PCR, the TCRdb table keeps only in-frame clones and is missing some. The data contain 20,000 to 30,000 clones, about 92% of them seen just once; the ten biggest clones take up around 1.9%. The sequencing input was peripheral blood. Receptors originate from a human donor in a cohort sampled during active COVID-19.

The chain is built from TRBV6-1 and TRBJ2-1; 7 bases fit TRBD1. Germline CDR1 MNHNS, CDR2 SASEGT. Trimming took 3 bases from V and 3 from J; bases not matched to a gene: 2. This CDR3 is 14 amino acids long. The CDR3 loop is CASSDRGSYNEQFF. Here the CDR3 DNA reads TGTGCCAGCAGTGACAGGGGGAGCTACAATGAGCAGTTCTTC.

CDR3 sequence (DNA): TGTGCCAGCAGTTTATCGTTCACAGGGTGGCAGCCCCAGCATTTT. Translating it yields CASSLSFTGWQPQHF. The chain has TRBV27 and TRBJ1-5; a weak D match, TRBD1 (6 bases). CDR1 and CDR2 from the germline V gene are MNHEY and SMNVEV (reference sequence). V lost 0 bases and J 7 bases, leaving 13 bases between the germline ends. This CDR3 comprises 15 residues.

The count of this clone is one. The chain links TRBV11-3 to TRBJ2-7; a weak D match, TRBD2 (6 bases). Trimming took off 6 bases at V and 3 bases at J, with 18 bases between the two ends. Germline lookup yields CDR1 SGHNT and CDR2 YENEEA. This CDR3 contains 15 residues. Here the CDR3 DNA reads TGTGCCAGCAGAATCCTAGGTCTGGGGGGCTACGAGCAGTACTTC. Translating it yields CASRILGLGGYEQYF.

This chain joins TRBV7-9 and TRBJ2-1; 7 bases map to TRBD2. From germline, CDR1 is SEHNR and CDR2 FQNEAQ (reference sequence). After removal of 4 bases from V and 0 bases from J, the junction contained 9 bases not matched to a gene. The CDR3 spans 17 residues. In DNA, the CDR3 is TGTGCCAGCAGCTCTACCACTGGCGGGAGCTCCTACAATGAGCAGTTCTTC. Amino acids: CASSSTTGGSSYNEQFF.

The V call is TRBV28, the J call TRBJ1-5; perhaps TRBD1 as D (6 bases). Germline CDR1 is MDHEN and CDR2 is SYDVKM. Between the trimmed V and J ends, which lost 2 bases and 3 bases, there was a span of 14 bases. The CDR3 length is 16 residues. The CDR3 DNA follows: TGTGCCAGCAGTTTAGGTGGGGGCGTCCCCAATCAGCCCCAGCATTTT. Translated: CASSLGGGVPNQPQHF.

V and J are TRBV29-1 and TRBJ2-7; tentative D call: TRBD2 (5 bases). The CDR3 loop spans 10 amino acids. Germline values: CDR1 SQVTM, CDR2 ANQGSEA. Trimming shortened V by 4 bases and J by 5 bases, and 6 bases separated the two germline ends. DNA of the CDR3: TGCAGCGTTGCGGAGGACGAGCAGTACTTC. Protein product: CSVAEDEQYF.

J is TRBJ1-2 and V is TRBV10-3; the match to TRBD1 covers 8 bases. This CDR3 is 15 amino acids long. Per the germline V gene, CDR1 is ENHRY and CDR2 is SYGVKD. With V trimmed by 4 bases and J by 4 bases, 8 bases remained unmatched. The CDR3 DNA reads TGTGCCATCAGTGCTATTACAGGGGGTACCTATGGCTACACCTTC. Protein sequence: CAISAITGGTYGYTF.

The chain joins TRBV7-8 to TRBJ2-7; weak D call: TRBD1 (5 bases). The germline V gene has CDR1 SGHVS and CDR2 FQNEAQ. With 5 bases removed from V and 3 bases from J, the gap between germline ends came to 11 bases. The CDR3 runs to 13 residues. The CDR3 loop is CASSPRQFYEQYF. The CDR3 region has the DNA TGTGCCAGCAGCCCCCGACAGTTCTACGAGCAGTACTTC.

This chain uses TRBV7-8 with TRBJ1-2; TRBD1 aligns across 10 bases. After removal of 1 base from V and 7 bases from J, the junction contained 6 bases not matched to a gene. Germline CDR1 and CDR2: SGHVS and FQNEAQ. The CDR3 loop spans 15 amino acids. The CDR3: CASSLVGTGAGGYTF. As DNA, the CDR3 is TGTGCCAGCAGCTTAGTTGGGACAGGGGCCGGTGGCTACACCTTC.

The V call is TRBV7-2, the J call TRBJ1-1; 7 nucleotides match TRBD1. The CDR3 is 14 amino acids. The ends lost 4 bases at V and 0 bases at J; junction bases unmatched: 2. CDR1 and CDR2 from the germline V gene are SGHTA and FQGNSA. The DNA of the CDR3 is TGTGCCAGCAGCTCACAGGGGATGAACACTGAAGCTTTCTTT. This gives the protein CASSSQGMNTEAFF.